This TCR beta chain was documented in a study of post-analysis software for immune sequencing data (dated by TCRdb to the mid-2010s). Regarding the study in general: Relapsing-remitting, secondary progressive and progressive-relapsing multiple sclerosis were recorded as disease courses, and subtype annotation was lacking for some patients. The multiple sclerosis patient repertoires were compared with some twelve previously published healthy control repertoires from donors aged roughly 6 to 27 years. A subset of samples was prepared in parallel using single-end sample barcoding, then pooled and co-amplified after Illumina adapter ligation. The investigation overall reported the following: Patients showed significantly higher frequencies than controls for about 5 TRBV segments, among them TRBV5-6, TRBV5-1 and TRBV20-1. Significantly lower normalized Chao1 diversity was found in multiple sclerosis patients than in controls, suggesting substantial peripheral T-cell clonal expansion. When samples were clustered directly using the F measure, samples prepared in the same batch co-clustered strongly, which prompted a batch-effect correction. The multiple sclerosis patient group was slightly younger than the control group.

Library construction relied on PCR. The instrument given in TCRdb is Illumina HiSeq 2500. Unique molecular identifiers were incorporated into TCR beta cDNA libraries to reduce PCR and sequencing biases. Per 1 to 10 million input T cells, around 500,000 cDNA molecules were obtained, such that each molecule approximated one T cell. Patient libraries were prepared and sequenced with the same protocol used for the earlier healthy control dataset. Samples belonging to the same batch were prepared together, multiplexed and sequenced on a shared HiSeq lane. The paper's data handling went like this. MIGEC handled the raw barcoded reads, throwing out single-read molecular identifier groups before consensus assembly and CDR3 extraction. Clonotype tables were post-analysed with VDJtools, normalizing diversity by down-sampling all datasets to the smallest sample size. Repertoire overlap clustering matched CDR3 amino acid but not nucleotide sequences to correct batch-related cross-sample contamination. The public reads were quality trimmed at Q25 with fastp and then assembled into clones with MiXCR by TCRdb, keeping productive beta chains. When rows share a CDR3 protein, they turn into one entry using the most common DNA and genes. The V and J calls come from TCRdb's annotation, not from the publication. The sample table contains about half a million distinct CDR3 sequences; only one count was recorded for around a third of them. The biggest ten clones account for 4.5% to 7.5% of the sample.

On this clonotype: Its recognized antigen is unknown. No qualities accompany the bases; no much larger clone lies one base away.

V is pared back by 1 base and J by 8 bases, with 12 bases lying between the germline termini. The CDR3 measures 13 amino acids from cysteine to phenylalanine. Only CDR3 DNA is held: 39 bases, read in frame from base 1. CDR1 and CDR2 (SGHAT, FQNNGV) derive from the germline V gene. To demonstrate the VDJtools post-analysis software, the study profiled TCR beta repertoires from the peripheral blood of around 13 young patients with multiple sclerosis. The patients with multiple sclerosis were children and adolescents between about 6 and 15 years of age. The receptor comes from a girl under 18 with multiple sclerosis. Sequencing was carried out using blood. The rearrangement joined TRBV11-2 to TRBJ2-7; confidence is insufficient to name the D gene. This receptor has the CDR3 CASSLGVQFKQYF. The nucleotide sequence reads TGTGCCAGCAGCTTAGGTGTACAGTTCAAGCAGTACTTC.